This is a list of T cell receptor beta chains from one sample in a study of shared clonotypes between healthy human individuals. TCRdb's copy holds only in-frame clones and misses some; the assay was immunoSEQ multiplex PCR. This table has about 680,000 clones, about 90% appearing once. Sequenced: naive CD8+ T cells sorted from blood. The origin of the receptors is a man in his thirties or forties in good health. Each CDR3 is given with its conserved first and last residue. D genes are given only for firm matches. Some rows have no size entry. The others give once, few or many, or a class for an expanded clone.

NA	NA	TRBV7-9	TRBJ2-7	TGTGCCAGTCGCGCAGGGGACGAGCAGTACTTC	CASRAGDEQYF
NA	TRBD1	TRBV27	TRBJ2-7	TGTGCCAGCAGTCTCGGGACAGGAGCCTACGAGCAGTACTTC	CASSLGTGAYEQYF
NA	NA	TRBV10-2	TRBJ2-5	TGCGCCAGCAGTGAGTCGCGGGGCCCAGAGACCCAGTACTTC	CASSESRGPETQYF
NA	TRBD2	TRBV4-3	TRBJ2-3	TGCGCCAGCAGCCAGCTGACTAGCGGGAGTGCATATACGCAGTATTTT	CASSQLTSGSAYTQYF
NA	TRBD1	TRBV27	TRBJ1-1	TGTGCCAGCAGTTTATCTAGGGGAGGGGGCGCTGAAGCTTTCTTT	CASSLSRGGGAEAFF
NA	TRBD2	TRBV10-1	TRBJ2-1	TGCGCCAGCGGGACTAGCGGTTCCTTGAGGCAGTTCTTC	CASGTSGSLRQFF
NA	TRBD2	TRBV5-4	TRBJ2-1	TGTGCCAGCAGCTTGTACGGGAGGGGTTACAATGAGCAGTTCTTC	CASSLYGRGYNEQFF
NA	NA	TRBV6-6	TRBJ2-5	TGTGCCAGCAGGGGCGGGACCGCGGAGACCCAGTACTTC	CASRGGTAETQYF
NA	NA	TRBV7-7	TRBJ2-2	TGTGCCAGCAGCCCGATAAGCACCGGGGAGCTGTTTTTT	CASSPISTGELFF
NA	NA	TRBV11-3	TRBJ2-3	TGTGCCAGCAGCCTCGGAAAGAGCGTGACAGATACGCAGTATTTT	CASSLGKSVTDTQYF
NA	NA	TRBV28	TRBJ2-7	TGTGCCAGCAGCTCATATTACGAGCAGTACTTC	CASSSYYEQYF
NA	NA	TRBV15	TRBJ2-2	TGTGCCACCAGCACCTGGGGCGGTACGAACACCGGGGAGCTGTTTTTT	CATSTWGGTNTGELFF
NA	TRBD1	TRBV27	TRBJ2-7	TGTGCCAGCAGTTCTCTCACTTCACAGGGGGTCTACGAGCAGTACTTC	CASSSLTSQGVYEQYF
NA	NA	TRBV9	TRBJ2-7	TGTGCCAGCAGCGTAGTAGAAACGGGCGAGCAGTACTTC	CASSVVETGEQYF
NA	TRBD1	TRBV28	TRBJ2-7	TGTGCCAGCAGACCACCTGGCGGGACAGGGCCGTACGAGCAGTACTTC	CASRPPGGTGPYEQYF
once	TRBD1	TRBV6-4	TRBJ2-7	TGTGCCAGCAGAGGGGGCCAGGGCCGGGCCGATCGTTACGAGCAGTACTTC	CASRGGQGRADRYEQYF
NA	NA	TRBV4-1	TRBJ2-7	TGCGCCAGCAGTCCCCTGGGCCAGGGCAGGACCTCCTACGAGCAGTACTTC	CASSPLGQGRTSYEQYF
NA	NA	TRBV30	TRBJ1-3	TGTGCCTGGAGTGTAGGCGTTTCGGGAGACACCATATATTTT	CAWSVGVSGDTIYF
NA	TRBD2	TRBV5-6	TRBJ2-7	TGTGCCAGCAGTATGCTACTAGCGGGAGACTACGAGCAGTACTTC	CASSMLLAGDYEQYF
once	NA	TRBV19	TRBJ2-7	TGTGCCAGTAGTACCGCCGGAACCCACCCCCGTAGGGAGCAGTACTTC	CASSTAGTHPRREQYF
NA	NA	TRBV6-5	TRBJ2-7	TGTGCCAGCAGTACTCGACAGTGGAAGCAGTACTTC	CASSTRQWKQYF
NA	TRBD1	TRBV7-2	TRBJ2-1	TGTGCCAGCAGCCCTGGACAGGGGGCTGATGAGCAGTTCTTC	CASSPGQGADEQFF
NA	NA	TRBV10-3	TRBJ1-1	TGTGCCATCAGTGACAGGGTTTATTTACGAGCTTTCTTT	CAISDRVYLRAFF
NA	NA	TRBV11-2	TRBJ2-1	TGTGCCAGCAGCTGGAACAATGAGCAGTTCTTC	CASSWNNEQFF
NA	NA	TRBV4-1	TRBJ2-1	TGCGCCAGCAGCCCTTCCGGGGCCTCCTTATCCTACAATGAGCAGTTCTTC	CASSPSGASLSYNEQFF
NA	TRBD1	TRBV5-1	TRBJ2-7	TGCGCCAGCAGCTTGGCGGGACAGGGTTCTCCGAGAACCTACGAGCAGTACTTC	CASSLAGQGSPRTYEQYF
NA	NA	TRBV4-1	TRBJ2-5	TGCGCCAGCAGCCAAGATACGTTGACGAGGACGGGGCAAGAGACCCAGTACTTC	CASSQDTLTRTGQETQYF
NA	TRBD1	TRBV28	TRBJ2-1	TGTGCCAGCAGTTTACTCAAGGGGACAGTTAATTACAATGAGCAGTTCTTC	CASSLLKGTVNYNEQFF
NA	TRBD1	TRBV4-3	TRBJ2-1	TGCGCCAGCAGCCCAGGGACAGCTAACAATGAGCAGTTCTTC	CASSPGTANNEQFF
NA	NA	TRBV27	TRBJ2-3	TGTGCCAGCGGTCGCACAGATACGCAGTATTTT	CASGRTDTQYF
NA	TRBD2	TRBV5-6	TRBJ2-5	TGTGCCAGCAGCTTGGCCGGACTAGCGGGAGTCAAACAAGAGACCCAGTACTTC	CASSLAGLAGVKQETQYF
NA	NA	TRBV2	TRBJ2-7	TGTGCCAGCAGTGGGGAATGGGGGCGCATTAACGAGCAGTACTTC	CASSGEWGRINEQYF
NA	NA	TRBV28	TRBJ1-5	TGTGCCAGCAGTTTAATGGGTTCCAATCAGCCCCAGCATTTT	CASSLMGSNQPQHF
NA	TRBD2	TRBV7-2	TRBJ2-3	TGTGCCAGCAGCACTAATATAGCGGGAGGTAGCACAGATACGCAGTATTTT	CASSTNIAGGSTDTQYF
NA	TRBD1	TRBV5-1	TRBJ2-7	TGCGCCAGCAGCGAGGGGACAGGGGGCAGCGAGCAGTACTTC	CASSEGTGGSEQYF
NA	NA	TRBV28	TRBJ1-1	TGTGCCAGCACTCCCTCGGGGAGTCCGAACACTGAAGCTTTCTTT	CASTPSGSPNTEAFF
NA	NA	TRBV19	TRBJ2-4	TGTGCCAGTAGTATAGAAGCGGACTCCACCAAAAACATTCAGTACTTC	CASSIEADSTKNIQYF
NA	NA	TRBV19	TRBJ2-4	TGTGCCCGCACCCGGGGGACAAGTAAAAACATTCAGTACTTC	CARTRGTSKNIQYF